These T cell receptor beta chains were read from a single sample in a study of cytomegalovirus exposure and HLA in healthy donors. Produced via immunoSEQ multiplex PCR; TCRdb's table is partial and in-frame only. The sample has roughly 230,000 clones; nearly 95% are singletons. The specimen sequenced was PBMCs. The receptors originated from a girl aged 2-10 years in good health and CMV-seronegative. The CDR3 runs from the conserved cysteine through the conserved F or W. D genes are given only for firm matches.

>TRBJ1-4|TRBV2|NA
CASSVGAGVGEKLFF
>TRBJ2-7|TRBV28|NA
CAIHPGGRRVGEQYF
>TRBJ2-7|TRBV6-5|NA
CASSYSRQIPSYGQYF
>TRBJ2-7|TRBV29-1|TRBD1
CSVEVRTGYEQYF
>TRBJ2-3|TRBV5-1|TRBD2
CASSLGAGADTQYF
>TRBJ1-2|TRBV5-1|NA
CASSLVQGLGYGYTF
>TRBJ2-7|TRBV6-1|TRBD1
CASRGTGGYEQYF
>TRBJ1-1|TRBV11-2|TRBD1
CASSLRVGQGQTEAFF
>TRBJ1-3|TRBV7-9|TRBD1
CASSSTGGTIYF
>TRBJ1-6|TRBV19|NA
CASSGPGDNSPLHF
>TRBJ2-7|TRBV19|TRBD2
CASSPATSGRTYEQYF
>TRBJ1-6|TRBV11-2|TRBD1
CASSSTRQGPGSYNSPLHF
>TRBJ2-3|TRBV5-1|NA
CASSLGGPTGNTQYF
>TRBJ1-4|TRBV7-9|TRBD1
CASSFRGQDEKLFF
>TRBJ2-1|TRBV14|NA
CASSLTRYYNEQFF
>TRBJ2-1|TRBV2|NA
CASSERGSLYNEQFF
>TRBJ1-2|TRBV6-4|TRBD1
CASSDWRTGAPSGYTF
>TRBJ1-2|TRBV7-9|NA
CSSSLVPLDSYYGYTF
>TRBJ2-7|TRBV11-1|NA
CASSLWTETYEQYF
>TRBJ2-1|TRBV5-1|NA
CASSLIASPANEQFF
>TRBJ2-5|TRBV7-9|NA
CASSQQVTQYF
>TRBJ2-2|TRBV27|NA
CASSLVSGTDTGELFF
>TRBJ2-7|TRBV6-5|NA
CASCIPGHCSYEQYF
>TRBJ2-1|TRBV4-1|NA
CASSHAIGQGTYNEQFF
>TRBJ2-7|TRBV5-1|TRBD2
CASSFARDYAYEQYF
>TRBJ1-1|TRBV5-6|TRBD1
CASSGDRGLSEAFF